Detailed here is one TCR beta chain. Some clones are missing from TCRdb's copy, which holds only in-frame ones; the method was immunoSEQ multiplex PCR. The sample carries roughly 120,000 clones, roughly nine tenths recorded once. These data originate in a study of cytomegalovirus exposure and HLA in healthy donors. Germline loops: CDR1 SGHAT, CDR2 FQNNGV. The V and J ends lost 3 bases and 1 base, in that order; junction bases with no gene match: 1. The CDR3 loop spans 15 amino acids. The source of this sequence is a man younger than 35 in good health and CMV-seropositive. Source material: PBMCs. This chain connects TRBV11-2 to TRBJ1-4, with 8 bases aligning to TRBD1. The CDR3 DNA sequence: TGTGCCAGCAGCTTCGACAGGGGAACTAATGAAAAACTGTTTTTT. It encodes CASSFDRGTNEKLFF.